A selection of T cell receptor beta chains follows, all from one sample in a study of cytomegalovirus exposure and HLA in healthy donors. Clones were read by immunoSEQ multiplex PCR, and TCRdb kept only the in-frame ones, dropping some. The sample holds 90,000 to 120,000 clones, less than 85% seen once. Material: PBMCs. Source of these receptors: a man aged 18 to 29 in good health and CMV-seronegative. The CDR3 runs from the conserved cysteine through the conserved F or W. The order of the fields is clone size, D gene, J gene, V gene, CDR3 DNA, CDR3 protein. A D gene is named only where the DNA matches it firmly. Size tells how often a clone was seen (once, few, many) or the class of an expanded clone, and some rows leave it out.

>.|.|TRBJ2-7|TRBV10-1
TGCGCCAGCAGTGAGACCCGGCAGGGGGGTAAGTCCTACGAGCAGTACTTC
CASSETRQGGKSYEQYF
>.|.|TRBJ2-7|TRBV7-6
TGTGCCAGCAGCCCCCCGCGGTCCTACGAGCAGTACTTC
CASSPPRSYEQYF
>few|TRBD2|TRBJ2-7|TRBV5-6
TGTGCCAGCAGCTTGATAGCGGGTTACGAGCAGTACTTC
CASSLIAGYEQYF
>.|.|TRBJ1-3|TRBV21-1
TGTCCCAGACAGGGAACTGGAAACACCATATATTTT
CPRQGTGNTIYF
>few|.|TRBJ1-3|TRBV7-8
TGTGCCACCGTATCGGGTCGGGACACCATATATTTT
CATVSGRDTIYF
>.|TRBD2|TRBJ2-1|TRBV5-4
TGTGCCAGCAGCCCGGTTCTGAGCGGGGGGTACAATGAGCAGTTCTTC
CASSPVLSGGYNEQFF
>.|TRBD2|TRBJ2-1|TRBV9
TGTGCCAGCAGCGTAGCTCCGGGGGGGGGCTCCTACAATGAGCAGTTCTTC
CASSVAPGGGSYNEQFF
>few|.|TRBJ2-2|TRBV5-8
TGTGCCAGCAGCTTTGGAGGCGCAGTCACCGGGGAGCTGTTTTTT
CASSFGGAVTGELFF
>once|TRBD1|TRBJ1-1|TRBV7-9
TGTTCCAGCAGCCCTAGACAGGGCGAAGCTTTCTTT
CSSSPRQGEAFF
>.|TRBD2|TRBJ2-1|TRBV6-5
TGTGCCAGCAGTTACGCGACTAGCGGGCGGAAGCAGTTCTTC
CASSYATSGRKQFF
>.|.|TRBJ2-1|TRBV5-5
TGTGCCAGCAGCCTGAAACAGGGCAATGAGCAGTTCTTC
CASSLKQGNEQFF
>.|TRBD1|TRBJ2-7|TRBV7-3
TGTGCCAGCAGCCCCGCCGCGGACAGGGGTTACGAGCAGTACTTC
CASSPAADRGYEQYF
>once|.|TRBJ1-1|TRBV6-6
TGTGCCAGCAGTTACTTCAGAGGTTCGACTGAAGCTTTCTTT
CASSYFRGSTEAFF
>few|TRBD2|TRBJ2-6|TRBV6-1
TGTGCCAGCAGTGAAGAAGGGCTAGCGGGGGCTTACTCTGGGGCCAACGTCCTGACTTTC
CASSEEGLAGAYSGANVLTF
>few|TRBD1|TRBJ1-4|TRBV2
TGTGCCAGCAGGACTGGGACAGGGGAAAATGAAAAACTGTTTTTT
CASRTGTGENEKLFF
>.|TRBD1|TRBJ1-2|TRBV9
TGTGCCAGCAGCGGCGGGGACAGGGGGCTGGTCTATGGCTACACCTTC
CASSGGDRGLVYGYTF
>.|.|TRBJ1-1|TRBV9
TGTGCCAGCAGCGTAGAATTGAGGAGCACTGAAGCTTTCTTT
CASSVELRSTEAFF
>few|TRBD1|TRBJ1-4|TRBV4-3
TGCGCCAGCAGCCAACAGACAGGGACAAATGAAAAACTGTTTTTT
CASSQQTGTNEKLFF
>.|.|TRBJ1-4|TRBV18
TGTGCCAGCTCACCAGGGGGGGCGGAGGAAAAACTGTTTTTT
CASSPGGAEEKLFF
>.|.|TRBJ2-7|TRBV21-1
TGTGCCAGCGCTCCAGGGGAAACCTACGAGCAGTACTTC
CASAPGETYEQYF
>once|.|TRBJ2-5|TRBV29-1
TGCAGCGTTGGTTGGGGGCGGACAGAAGAGACCCAGTACTTC
CSVGWGRTEETQYF
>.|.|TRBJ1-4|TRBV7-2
TGTGCCAGCAGCCCGGCCGGGATAGCAGTCGAAAAACTGTTTTTT
CASSPAGIAVEKLFF